Each of the 19 T cell receptor beta chains below was sequenced from the same sample in a study of monozygotic twins with inflammatory bowel disease (dated by TCRdb to 2018 to 2020). Libraries came from 5' RACE. Sequencing was carried out with an Illumina HiSeq 2500. TCRdb reanalyzed the reads, keeping one entry per CDR3 protein sequence and omitting DNA. This sample's listing comprises roughly 150,000 distinct CDR3 sequences. Clones ranked in the top ten supply 2.4% of the sample. Sample: blood. These receptors came from a human donor with ulcerative colitis or Crohn's disease, or a healthy co-twin of an affected twin (not recorded which).

This chain joins TRBV6-4 and TRBJ2-1. The CDR3 loop spans 13 amino acids. Germline CDR1 reads MRHNA; CDR2 reads SNTAGT. CDR3: CASSDSDYNEQFF.

CDR3 region: CASSSGTGARYGYTF. The chain links TRBV12-3 or TRBV12-4 to TRBJ1-2; the D gene TCRdb calls, TRBD1, cannot be checked with no DNA. The CDR3 is 15 amino acids.

The J gene is TRBJ1-5, the V gene TRBV7-2; the D gene TCRdb calls, TRBD1, cannot be checked with no DNA. The germline CDR1 and CDR2 sequences are SGHTA and FQGNSA. The CDR3 runs 13 residues. This chain's CDR3 is CASSPHQGQPQHF. Drawing the rest from reference TRBV7-2 and TRBJ1-5, the complete variable domain is GAGVSQSPSNKVTEKGKDVELRCDPISGHTALYWYRQSLGQGLEFLIYFQGNSAPDKSGLPSDRFSAERTGGSVSTLTIQRTQQEDSAVYLCASSPHQGQPQHFGDGTRLSIL.

The chain uses TRBV20-1 and TRBJ1-1. In germline, CDR1 is DFQATT, CDR2 SNEGSKA (reference sequence). The CDR3 runs 13 residues. The CDR3 loop reads CSAHSNTNTEAFF.

V is TRBV7-2 and J is TRBJ1-2; there is no DNA to check the TCRdb D call of TRBD1. Germline values: CDR1 SGHTA, CDR2 FQGNSA. The CDR3 totals 15 residues. The CDR3 loop is CASSLYQGPNYGYTF.

The chain carries TRBV7-9 and TRBJ1-4. The CDR3 loop spans 15 amino acids. Germline assignment: CDR1 SEHNR and CDR2 FQNEAQ (reference sequence). CDR3 amino acids: CASSQVRGSDEKLFF.

J is TRBJ1-1 and V is TRBV12-3 or TRBV12-4; TCRdb selects TRBD1, and the lack of DNA leaves this call unchecked. The length of the CDR3 is 14 residues. The CDR3 spells CASSFSGQNTEAFF.

The chain joins TRBV5-1 to TRBJ1-1. Germline-derived CDR1 and CDR2 are SGHRS and YFSETQ. This CDR3 contains 15 residues. Here the CDR3 reads CASSLAWGSGTEAFF.

The V call is TRBV30, the J call TRBJ1-1. CDR1 and CDR2 from the germline V gene are GTSNPN and SVGIG (reference sequence). This CDR3 region has 13 residues. CDR3 region: CAWSLQGFTEAFF.

Frequency places this clonotype as medium-sized. The chain links TRBV5-1 to TRBJ2-3. Germline CDR1 reads SGHRS; CDR2 reads YFSETQ. The CDR3 has 13 residues. This CDR3 reads CASSLAITDTQYF.

The genes are TRBV2 and TRBJ1-5. The CDR3 is 13 amino acids. Germline V gene data show CDR1 as SNHLY and CDR2 as FYNNEI. The CDR3 sequence is CASSAGINQPQHF.

V gene TRBV15 combines with J gene TRBJ1-5. The CDR3 is made up of 20 amino acids. Germline-derived CDR1 and CDR2 are LNHNV and YYDKDF (reference sequence). The CDR3 protein is CATSSRREAYHSKGHQPQHF. Using reference TRBV15 and TRBJ1-5 for the parts outside the CDR3, the full variable domain is DAMVIQNPRYQVTQFGKPVTLSCSQTLNHNVMYWYQQKSSQAPKLLFHYYDKDFNNEADTPDNFQSRRPNTSFCFLDIRSPGLGDTAMYLCATSSRREAYHSKGHQPQHFGDGTRLSIL.

This chain uses TRBV4-3 with TRBJ2-5; TCRdb's D call, TRBD1, is unchecked because there is no DNA. This CDR3 has 17 residues. The germline V gene encodes CDR1 LGHNA and CDR2 YSLEER. The CDR3 is CASSQDWPGVNGETQYF.

The rearrangement links TRBV12-3 or TRBV12-4 to TRBJ1-2; absent DNA, TCRdb's TRBD1 call cannot be checked. The CDR3 sequence is 11 residues long. The CDR3 protein is CATGQGVGYTF.

The V gene is TRBV20-1, the J gene TRBJ2-2; the TCRdb call, TRBD1, lacks DNA for checking. The length of the CDR3 is 15 residues. Looked up from germline, CDR1 is DFQATT and CDR2 is SNEGSKA (reference sequence). The CDR3: CSARAPDRGPGELFF.

The V and J genes are TRBV5-1 and TRBJ2-1; the D call of TRBD1 rests on TCRdb alone, since no DNA is present to check it. The CDR3 is made up of 15 amino acids. CDR1 and CDR2 from the germline V gene are SGHRS and YFSETQ. CDR3 region: CASSLGAVTYNEQFF.

The chain carries TRBV4-3 and TRBJ1-6. Germline V gene data show CDR1 as LGHNA and CDR2 as YSLEER. The CDR3 sequence is 14 residues long. The CDR3 reads CASSQAAGDSPLHF.

The CDR3 spells CASSLAGTSVYNEQFF. V gene TRBV5-1 combines with J gene TRBJ2-1; TCRdb outputs TRBD2, but without DNA this stays unchecked. Germline V gene sequence: CDR1 SGHRS, CDR2 YFSETQ. The CDR3 covers 16 residues. The full variable domain, in which reference TRBV5-1 and TRBJ2-1 provide the parts outside the CDR3, is KAGVTQTPRYLIKTRGQQVTLSCSPISGHRSVSWYQQTPGQGLQFLFEYFSETQRNKGNFPGRFSGRQFSNSRSEMNVSTLELGDSALYLCASSLAGTSVYNEQFFGPGTRLTVL.

The chain uses TRBV2 and TRBJ2-5. Germline V gives CDR1 SNHLY, CDR2 FYNNEI. The CDR3 covers 14 residues. CDR3 sequence: CASSEVTAQETQYF.